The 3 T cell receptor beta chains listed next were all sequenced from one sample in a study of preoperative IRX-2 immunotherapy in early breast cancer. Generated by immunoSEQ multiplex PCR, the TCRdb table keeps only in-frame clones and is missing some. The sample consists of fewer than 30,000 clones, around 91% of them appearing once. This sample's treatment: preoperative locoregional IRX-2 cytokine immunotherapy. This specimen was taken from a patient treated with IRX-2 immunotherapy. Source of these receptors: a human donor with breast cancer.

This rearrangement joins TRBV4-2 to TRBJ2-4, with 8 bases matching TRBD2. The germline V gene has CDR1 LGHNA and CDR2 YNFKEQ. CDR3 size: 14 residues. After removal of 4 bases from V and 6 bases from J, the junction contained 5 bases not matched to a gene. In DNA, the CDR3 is TGTGCCAGCAGCCCGGGACTAGGAGGAAACATTCAGTACTTC. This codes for CASSPGLGGNIQYF.

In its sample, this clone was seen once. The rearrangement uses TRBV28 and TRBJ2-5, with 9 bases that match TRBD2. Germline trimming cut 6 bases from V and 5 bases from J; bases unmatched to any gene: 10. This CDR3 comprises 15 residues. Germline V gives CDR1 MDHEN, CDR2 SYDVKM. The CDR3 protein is CASSPAGGPKETQYF. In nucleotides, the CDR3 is TGTGCCAGCAGCCCCGCGGGGGGGCCGAAGGAGACCCAGTACTTC.

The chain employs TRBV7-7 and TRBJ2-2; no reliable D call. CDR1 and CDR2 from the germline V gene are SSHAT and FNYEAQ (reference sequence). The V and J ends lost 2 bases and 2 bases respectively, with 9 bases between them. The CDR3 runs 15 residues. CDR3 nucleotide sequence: TGTGCCAGCAGCTTAAGTTCCACCAACACCGGGGAGCTGTTTTTT. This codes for CASSLSSTNTGELFF.